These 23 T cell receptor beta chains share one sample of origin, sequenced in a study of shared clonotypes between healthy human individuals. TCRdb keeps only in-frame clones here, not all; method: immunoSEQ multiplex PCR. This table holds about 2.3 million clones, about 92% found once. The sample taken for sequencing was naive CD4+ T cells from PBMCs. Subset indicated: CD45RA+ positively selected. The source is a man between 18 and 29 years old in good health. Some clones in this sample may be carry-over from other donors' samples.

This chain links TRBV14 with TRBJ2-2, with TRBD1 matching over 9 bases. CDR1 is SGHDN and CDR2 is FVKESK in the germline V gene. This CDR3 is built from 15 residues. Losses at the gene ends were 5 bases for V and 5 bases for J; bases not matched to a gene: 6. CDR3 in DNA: TGTGCCAGCAGCTCCCGGGACAGGGCTACCGGGGAGCTGTTTTTT. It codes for CASSSRDRATGELFF.

CDR3 sequence: CASSQGSDNQPQHF. The CDR3 bases are TGTGCCAGCTCCCAAGGCTCGGACAATCAGCCCCAGCATTTT. This rearrangement joins TRBV18 to TRBJ1-5, with D unresolved. V was shortened by 6 bases and J by 3 bases, with 12 bases between the two germline ends. The CDR3 loop spans 14 amino acids. Germline CDR1 is KGHSH and CDR2 is LQKENI.

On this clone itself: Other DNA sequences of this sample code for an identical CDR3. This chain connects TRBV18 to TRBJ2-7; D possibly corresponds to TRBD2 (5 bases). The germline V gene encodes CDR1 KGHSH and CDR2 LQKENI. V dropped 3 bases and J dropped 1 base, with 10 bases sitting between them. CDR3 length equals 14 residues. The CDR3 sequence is CASSPGRRSYEQYF. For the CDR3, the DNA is TGTGCCAGCTCACCGGGGAGAAGGTCCTACGAGCAGTACTTC.

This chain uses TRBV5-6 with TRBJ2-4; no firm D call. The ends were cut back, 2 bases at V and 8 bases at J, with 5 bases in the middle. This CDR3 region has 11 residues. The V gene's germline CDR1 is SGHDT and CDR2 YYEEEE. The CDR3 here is CASSLGDIQYF. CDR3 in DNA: TGTGCCAGCAGCTTAGGAGACATTCAGTACTTC.

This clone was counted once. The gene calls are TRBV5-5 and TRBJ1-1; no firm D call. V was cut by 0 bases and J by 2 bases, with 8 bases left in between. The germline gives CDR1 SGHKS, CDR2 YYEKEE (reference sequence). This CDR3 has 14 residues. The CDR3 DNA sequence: TGTGCCAGCAGCTTGGGTGTTGTAAACACTGAAGCTTTCTTT. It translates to CASSLGVVNTEAFF.

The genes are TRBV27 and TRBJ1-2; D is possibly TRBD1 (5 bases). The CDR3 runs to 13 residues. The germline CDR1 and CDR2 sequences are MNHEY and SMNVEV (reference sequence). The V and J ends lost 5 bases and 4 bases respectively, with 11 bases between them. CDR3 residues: CASSGGFGYGYTF. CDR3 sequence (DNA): TGTGCCAGCAGTGGGGGATTTGGCTATGGCTACACCTTC.

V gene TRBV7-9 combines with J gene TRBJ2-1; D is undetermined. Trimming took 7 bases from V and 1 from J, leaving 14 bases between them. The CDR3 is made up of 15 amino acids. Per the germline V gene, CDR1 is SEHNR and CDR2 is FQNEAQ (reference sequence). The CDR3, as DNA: TGTGCCAGCACCCCGTCCGGCTCGTCCTACAATGAGCAGTTCTTC. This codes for CASTPSGSSYNEQFF.

CDR3 residues: CASAARLGTSYEQYF. CDR3 bases: TGTGCCAGCGCCGCGAGACTGGGAACCTCCTACGAGCAGTACTTC. The chain employs TRBV28 and TRBJ2-7; D ambiguous. Germline V gene data show CDR1 as MDHEN and CDR2 as SYDVKM. There are 15 residues in the CDR3. Trimming pared 8 bases from V and 0 bases from J, leaving 17 bases between. Based on the CDR3 plus reference TRBV28 and TRBJ2-7, the full variable domain is DVKVTQSSRYLVKRTGEKVFLECVQDMDHENMFWYRQDPGLGLRLIYFSYDVKMKEKGDIPEGYSVSREKKERFSLILESASTNQTSMYLCASAARLGTSYEQYFGPGTRLTVT.

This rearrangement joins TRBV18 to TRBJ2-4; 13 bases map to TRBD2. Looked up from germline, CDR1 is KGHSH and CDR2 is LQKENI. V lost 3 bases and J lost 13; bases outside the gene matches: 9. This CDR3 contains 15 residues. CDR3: CASSPSGGTSGNQYF. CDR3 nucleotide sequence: TGTGCCAGCTCACCTTCGGGGGGGACTAGCGGGAACCAGTACTTC.

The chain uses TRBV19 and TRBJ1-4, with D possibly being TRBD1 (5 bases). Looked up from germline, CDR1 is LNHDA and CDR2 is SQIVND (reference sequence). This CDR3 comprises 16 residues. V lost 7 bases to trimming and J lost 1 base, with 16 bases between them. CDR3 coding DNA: TGTGCCAGTACCCAATTTGGGGGGAGAACTAATGAAAAACTGTTTTTT. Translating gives CASTQFGGRTNEKLFF.

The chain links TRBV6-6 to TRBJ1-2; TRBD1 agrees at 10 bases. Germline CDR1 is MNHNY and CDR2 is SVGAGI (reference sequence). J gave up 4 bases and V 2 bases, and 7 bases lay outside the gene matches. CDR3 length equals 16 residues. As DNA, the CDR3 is TGTGCCAGCAGTTACGAACCGGACAGGGGGGTCTATGGCTACACCTTC. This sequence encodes CASSYEPDRGVYGYTF.

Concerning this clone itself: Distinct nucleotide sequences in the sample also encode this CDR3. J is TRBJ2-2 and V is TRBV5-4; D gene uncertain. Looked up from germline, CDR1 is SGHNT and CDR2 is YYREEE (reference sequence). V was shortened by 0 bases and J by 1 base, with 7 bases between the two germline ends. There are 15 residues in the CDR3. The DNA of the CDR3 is TGTGCCAGCAGCTTGGGCGGTTTGAACACCGGGGAGCTGTTTTTT. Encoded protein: CASSLGGLNTGELFF. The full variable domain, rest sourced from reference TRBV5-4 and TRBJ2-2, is ETGVTQSPTHLIKTRGQQVTLRCSSQSGHNTVSWYQQALGQGPQFIFQYYREEENGRGNFPPRFSGLQFPNYSSELNVNALELDDSALYLCASSLGGLNTGELFFGEGSRLTVL.

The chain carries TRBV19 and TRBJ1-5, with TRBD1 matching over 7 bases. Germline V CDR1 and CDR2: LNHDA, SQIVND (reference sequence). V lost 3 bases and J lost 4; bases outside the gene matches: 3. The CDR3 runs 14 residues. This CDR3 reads CASSMETGNQPQHF. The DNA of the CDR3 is TGTGCCAGTAGTATGGAGACAGGGAATCAGCCCCAGCATTTT.

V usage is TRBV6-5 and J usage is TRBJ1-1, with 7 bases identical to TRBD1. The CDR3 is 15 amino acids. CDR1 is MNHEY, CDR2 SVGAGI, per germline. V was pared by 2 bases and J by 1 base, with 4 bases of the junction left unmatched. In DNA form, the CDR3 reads TGTGCCAGCAGTTACAAGGGGGCCAGGAACACTGAAGCTTTCTTT. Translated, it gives CASSYKGARNTEAFF.

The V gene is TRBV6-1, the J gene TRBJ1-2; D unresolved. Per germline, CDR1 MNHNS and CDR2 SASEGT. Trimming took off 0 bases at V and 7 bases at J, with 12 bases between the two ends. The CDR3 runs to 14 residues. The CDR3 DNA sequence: TGTGCCAGCAGTGAAGCTTGGACCCTCGTTGGCTACACCTTC. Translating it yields CASSEAWTLVGYTF.

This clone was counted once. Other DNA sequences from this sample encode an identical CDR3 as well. The CDR3 nucleotides read TGTGCCAGCTCGCCCGGGACAGGGGCTCAAGAGACCCAGTACTTC. This gives the protein CASSPGTGAQETQYF. The chain links TRBV18 to TRBJ2-5, with 10 bases aligning to TRBD1. V lost 6 bases, J lost 2 bases, and 6 bases stayed unmatched. Germline CDR1 reads KGHSH; CDR2 reads LQKENI. The CDR3 runs to 15 residues.

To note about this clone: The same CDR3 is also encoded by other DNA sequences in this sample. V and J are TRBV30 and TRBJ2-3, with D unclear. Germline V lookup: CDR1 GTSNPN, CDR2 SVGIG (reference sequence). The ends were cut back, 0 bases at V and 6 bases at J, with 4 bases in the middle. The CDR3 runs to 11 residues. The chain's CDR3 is CAWSVGDTQYF. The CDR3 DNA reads TGTGCCTGGAGTGTAGGGGATACGCAGTATTTT.

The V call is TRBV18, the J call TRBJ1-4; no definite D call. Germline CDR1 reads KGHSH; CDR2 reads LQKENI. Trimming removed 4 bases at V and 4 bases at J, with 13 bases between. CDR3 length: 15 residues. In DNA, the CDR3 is TGTGCCAGCTCACGAACAACTCGAGTTAATGAAAAACTGTTTTTT. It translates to CASSRTTRVNEKLFF.

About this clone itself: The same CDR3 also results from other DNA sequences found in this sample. CDR3 bases: TGTGCCAGCAGCTCAAATAGCAATCAGCCCCAGCATTTT. This codes for CASSSNSNQPQHF. This chain links TRBV7-6 with TRBJ1-5, with no clear D. The V gene lost 4 bases and the J gene lost 0 bases, with 4 bases spanning the gap. The length of the CDR3 is 13 residues. Germline values: CDR1 SGHVS, CDR2 FNYEAQ.

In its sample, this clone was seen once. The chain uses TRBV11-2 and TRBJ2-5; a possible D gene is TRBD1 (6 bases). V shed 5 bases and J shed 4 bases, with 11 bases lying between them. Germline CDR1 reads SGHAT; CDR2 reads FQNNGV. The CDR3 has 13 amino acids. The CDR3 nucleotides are TGTGCCAGCAGCCCGGGACATGGAGAGACCCAGTACTTC. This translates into CASSPGHGETQYF.

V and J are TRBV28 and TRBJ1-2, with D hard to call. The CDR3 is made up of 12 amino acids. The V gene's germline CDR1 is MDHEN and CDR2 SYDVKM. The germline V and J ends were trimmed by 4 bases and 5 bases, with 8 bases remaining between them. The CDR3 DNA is TGTGCCAGCAGTTCCCATACATATGGCTACACCTTC. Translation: CASSSHTYGYTF.

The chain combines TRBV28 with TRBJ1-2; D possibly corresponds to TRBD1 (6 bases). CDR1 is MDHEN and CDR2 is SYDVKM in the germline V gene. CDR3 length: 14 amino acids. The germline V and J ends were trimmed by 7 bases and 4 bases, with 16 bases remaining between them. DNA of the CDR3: TGTGCCAGCACTATATGGGGGGGCTCCTATGGCTACACCTTC. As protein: CASTIWGGSYGYTF.

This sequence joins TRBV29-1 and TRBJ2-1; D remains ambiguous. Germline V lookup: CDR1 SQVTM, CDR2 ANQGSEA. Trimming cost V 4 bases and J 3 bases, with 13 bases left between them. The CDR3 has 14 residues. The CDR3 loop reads CSVVFRKYYNEQFF. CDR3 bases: TGCAGCGTTGTCTTCCGAAAATACTACAATGAGCAGTTCTTC.